A selection of T cell receptor beta chains follows, all from one sample in a study of T cell responses to AZD1222 COVID-19 vaccine. Sequencing used immunoSEQ multiplex PCR; TCRdb keeps in-frame clones, though not all of them. Of more than 90,000 clones listed, 85% to 90% are singletons. Sequenced here: peripheral blood, sampled 28 days after the second AZD1222 dose. The receptors stem from an adult who received the AZD1222 COVID-19 vaccine. CDR3s include the opening cysteine and the closing phenylalanine or tryptophan. D genes are given only for firm matches. For some rows the clone size is stated as once, few or many, or as a class when expanded; others skip it.

J gene,clone size,V gene,D gene,CDR3 protein,CDR3 DNA
TRBJ1-1,NA,TRBV30,NA,CAWSAGEAFF,TGTGCCTGGAGTGCTGGCGAAGCTTTCTTT
TRBJ1-2,NA,TRBV28,NA,CASSLQGSGYTF,TGTGCCAGCAGTTTGCAGGGATCTGGCTACACCTTC
TRBJ2-1,NA,TRBV9,NA,CASSVERGYSYNEQFF,TGTGCCAGCAGCGTAGAAAGGGGATACTCCTACAATGAGCAGTTCTTC
TRBJ2-7,NA,TRBV25-1,TRBD1,CASSQQGVYEQYF,TGTGCCAGCAGTCAACAGGGGGTCTACGAGCAGTACTTC
TRBJ1-2,few,TRBV6-1,NA,CASSERLGGYTF,TGTGCCAGCAGTGAACGGTTGGGTGGCTACACCTTC
TRBJ2-2,NA,TRBV4-2,TRBD2,CASSQLAGGGTGELFF,TGTGCCAGCAGCCAACTAGCGGGAGGGGGCACCGGGGAGCTGTTTTTT
TRBJ1-2,NA,TRBV10-2,NA,CASREGGPEGYTF,TGCGCCAGCAGGGAGGGGGGGCCTGAGGGCTACACCTTC
TRBJ1-5,NA,TRBV2,NA,CASSDLGNSNQPQHF,TGTGCCAGCAGTGATTTGGGAAATAGCAATCAGCCCCAGCATTTT
TRBJ2-7,NA,TRBV12-3/TRBV12-4,NA,CASSLRGTYEQYF,TGTGCCAGCAGTTTACGAGGGACCTACGAGCAGTACTTC
TRBJ1-4,NA,TRBV5-5,NA,CASSLVQHNEKLFF,TGTGCCAGCAGCTTGGTTCAGCATAATGAAAAACTGTTTTTT
TRBJ2-1,NA,TRBV5-1,TRBD1,CASSFRPGGVVNNEQFF,TGCGCCAGCAGCTTTCGGCCAGGGGGCGTTGTGAACAATGAGCAGTTCTTC
TRBJ1-2,NA,TRBV6-5,NA,CASSYVQDYGYTF,TGTGCCAGCAGTTACGTCCAGGACTATGGCTACACCTTC
TRBJ2-1,few,TRBV19,TRBD2,CASSITSGDFGGNNEQFF,TGTGCCAGTAGTATTACTAGCGGGGATTTCGGAGGGAACAATGAGCAGTTCTTC
TRBJ2-1,NA,TRBV7-9,NA,CASSFWDRSSYNEQFF,TGTGCCAGCAGCTTCTGGGACCGCAGCTCCTACAATGAGCAGTTCTTC
TRBJ1-3,NA,TRBV9,NA,CASSREGEADTIYF,TGTGCCAGCAGCCGGGAAGGGGAGGCCGACACCATATATTTT
TRBJ1-2,few,TRBV6-5,TRBD1,CASRTTGGDYGYTF,TGTGCCAGCAGGACGACAGGGGGCGACTATGGCTACACCTTC
TRBJ1-6,few,TRBV19,TRBD1,CATRGTPHADSPLHF,TGTGCCACCAGGGGGACACCACACGCAGATTCACCCCTCCACTTT
TRBJ2-3,NA,TRBV5-1,TRBD2,CASSLGTSGSTDTQYF,TGCGCCAGCAGCTTGGGGACTAGCGGAAGCACAGATACGCAGTATTTT
TRBJ1-5,NA,TRBV5-4,TRBD1,CASSQDRAGPQHF,TGTGCCAGCAGCCAGGACAGGGCCGGGCCCCAGCATTTT
TRBJ2-3,NA,TRBV6-2/TRBV6-3,TRBD2,CASSYGTSGIPDTQYF,TGTGCCAGCAGTTACGGGACTAGCGGGATCCCAGATACGCAGTATTTT
TRBJ2-7,NA,TRBV7-2,NA,CASSLAPGTGYEQYF,TGTGCCAGCAGCTTAGCCCCAGGGACGGGGTACGAACAGTACTTC
TRBJ1-2,NA,TRBV18,NA,CASSPFLNDGINYGYTF,TGTGCCAGCTCACCTTTCCTCAATGACGGTATTAACTATGGCTACACCTTC
TRBJ2-7,NA,TRBV29-1,TRBD2,CSVDTSGSYEQYF,TGCAGCGTTGACACTAGCGGGTCCTACGAGCAGTACTTC
TRBJ2-7,NA,TRBV29-1,NA,CSVEGREYEQYF,TGCAGCGTTGAGGGCAGGGAATACGAGCAGTACTTC
TRBJ1-1,NA,TRBV10-3,NA,CAISEFGQGAFTEAFF,TGTGCCATCAGTGAGTTTGGGCAGGGAGCATTCACTGAAGCTTTCTTT
TRBJ2-7,NA,TRBV10-3,NA,CAISDALNEGRYYEQYF,TGTGCCATCAGTGACGCTCTAAATGAGGGTAGATACTACGAGCAGTACTTC
TRBJ1-4,few,TRBV7-8,NA,CASSLAAGAEKLFF,TGTGCCAGCAGCTTAGCGGCGGGGGCCGAAAAACTGTTTTTT
TRBJ1-3,NA,TRBV27,TRBD1,CASSRTGYSGNTIYF,TGTGCCAGCAGCCGGACAGGGTACTCTGGAAACACCATATATTTT
TRBJ2-5,NA,TRBV11-2,NA,CASSRDHQETQYF,TGTGCCAGCAGCCGGGACCACCAAGAGACCCAGTACTTC
TRBJ2-1,NA,TRBV6-5,NA,CASSLPNLHNEQFF,TGTGCCAGCAGTCTCCCGAATTTGCACAATGAGCAGTTCTTC
TRBJ2-1,NA,TRBV15,TRBD1,CATSRTQGVEQFF,TGTGCCACCAGCAGAACTCAGGGGGTTGAGCAGTTCTTC
TRBJ2-7,NA,TRBV24-1,NA,CATSDSSVAGNEQYF,TGTGCCACCAGTGACTCCTCCGTGGCAGGGAACGAGCAGTACTTC
TRBJ1-4,few,TRBV6-1,NA,CASSASSGRANEKLFF,TGTGCCAGCAGTGCCTCTAGCGGGAGGGCGAATGAAAAACTGTTTTTT
TRBJ2-7,NA,TRBV20-1,NA,CSARGAGEQYF,TGCAGTGCTAGGGGGGCGGGGGAGCAGTACTTC
TRBJ1-3,NA,TRBV5-1,NA,CASSFDRGSSGNTIYF,TGCGCCAGCAGCTTCGATAGGGGATCCTCTGGAAACACCATATATTTT
TRBJ1-1,NA,TRBV4-2,NA,CASSQVRLGTWEAALKAFF,TGTGCCAGCAGCCAAGTACGTTTAGGAACTTGGGAAGCTGCGCTGAAAGCTTTCTTT
TRBJ2-3,NA,TRBV7-6,NA,CASSGSLATSTDTQYF,TGTGCCAGCAGCGGCTCACTGGCCACTAGCACAGATACGCAGTATTTT
TRBJ1-2,NA,TRBV3-1/TRBV3-2,NA,CASSQGRANYGYTF,TGTGCCAGCAGCCAAGGCAGGGCTAACTATGGCTACACCTTC
TRBJ2-3,NA,TRBV6-5,TRBD1,CASRDLGQGVDTQYF,TGTGCCAGCAGGGACCTGGGACAGGGCGTAGATACGCAGTATTTT
TRBJ2-1,NA,TRBV3-1/TRBV3-2,TRBD2,CASSQDPHVIAGYNEQFF,TGTGCCAGCAGCCAAGACCCCCACGTGATAGCGGGATACAATGAGCAGTTCTTC
TRBJ1-3,NA,TRBV10-1,TRBD1,CATSRGQAAGNTIYF,TGCGCCACTTCTAGAGGACAGGCTGCGGGAAACACCATATATTTT
TRBJ2-1,NA,TRBV27,NA,CASSQSPLQDYNEQFF,TGTGCCAGCAGTCAATCACCGCTACAAGACTACAATGAGCAGTTCTTC
TRBJ2-5,NA,TRBV7-6,TRBD2,CASSLDRVSGRQTQYF,TGTGCCAGCAGCTTAGATCGGGTTAGCGGGAGGCAGACCCAGTACTTC
TRBJ1-1,NA,TRBV5-1,TRBD1,CASSSPGQGRVTFF,TGCGCCAGCAGCTCCCCGGGACAGGGGAGGGTAACTTTCTTT
TRBJ2-7,few,TRBV3-1/TRBV3-2,TRBD2,CASSPPSGRAGHEQYF,TGTGCCAGCAGCCCGCCCTCGGGTCGAGCGGGACACGAGCAGTACTTC
TRBJ2-3,NA,TRBV27,NA,CASSLGDTQYF,TGTGCCAGCAGTTTAGGAGATACGCAGTATTTT
TRBJ2-1,NA,TRBV19,TRBD1,CASSPIQGARFVEQFF,TGTGCCAGTAGTCCGATCCAGGGGGCCCGCTTTGTTGAGCAGTTCTTC
TRBJ2-1,NA,TRBV6-5,NA,CASSTGDPTTHEQFF,TGTGCCAGCTCTACGGGGGACCCTACTACGCATGAGCAGTTCTTC
TRBJ1-2,NA,TRBV28,NA,CASSLTGKKGYTF,TGTGCCAGCAGTTTGACAGGAAAGAAGGGCTACACCTTC
TRBJ2-1,NA,TRBV9,TRBD2,CASSVDRTSHEQFF,TGTGCCAGCAGCGTAGATCGGACTAGCCATGAGCAGTTCTTC